These T cell receptor beta chains were read from a single sample in a study of blood T cells in healthy people across ages. TCRdb used MiXCR to reprocess the 5' RACE reads, holding one entry per CDR3 protein. This sample carries under 750,000 distinct CDR3 sequences, less than 60% of them seen once, and the ten largest clones take roughly 24%. The specimen was blood. These receptors were collected from an elderly man in good health. The CDR3 runs from the conserved cysteine through the conserved F or W. The D gene is left open where the match is weak. The listing skips clone size in some rows; elsewhere it reads once, few, many or a size class.

CDR3 protein | CDR3 DNA | clone size | D gene | J gene | V gene
CASSVPRGGLMNTEAFF | TGTGCCAGCAGCGTCCCCAGGGGGGGATTAATGAACACTGAAGCTTTCTTT | few | TRBD1 | TRBJ1-1 | TRBV7-2
CSARAEGGGGTQYF | TGCAGTGCTAGAGCCGAGGGGGGGGGCGGTACGCAGTATTTT | few | . | TRBJ2-3 | TRBV20-1
CASSLRTEWSGYTF | TGTGCCAGCAGCTTGAGGACAGAGTGGTCTGGCTACACCTTC | . | . | TRBJ1-2 | TRBV9
CSVGVAELGDEQYF | TGCAGCGTTGGGGTGGCTGAATTGGGGGACGAGCAGTACTTC | . | . | TRBJ2-7 | TRBV29-1
CASSPPDRGRMNTEAFF | TGTGCCAGCAGCCCCCCGGACAGGGGGAGGATGAACACTGAAGCTTTCTTT | . | TRBD1 | TRBJ1-1 | TRBV12-3/TRBV12-4
CASSLSLATYNEQYF | TGCGCCAGCAGCTTGAGCCTAGCGACCTACAATGAGCAGTACTTC | . | . | TRBJ2-4 | TRBV5-1
CSVGGSYGYTF | TGCAGCGTTGGAGGGAGCTATGGCTACACCTTC | . | . | TRBJ1-2 | TRBV29-1
CAIMESSYNEQFF | TGTGCCATCATGGAGAGCTCCTACAATGAGCAGTTCTTC | once | . | TRBJ2-1 | TRBV10-3
CASSYGSPGYNEQYF | TGTGCCAGCAGTTACGGCAGCCCCGGATACAATGAGCAGTACTTC | . | . | TRBJ2-7 | TRBV6-2/TRBV6-3
CASSKNRGGTGANVLTF | TGTGCCAGCAGTAAAAATAGGGGTGGGACTGGGGCCAACGTCCTGACTTTC | . | . | TRBJ2-6 | TRBV7-9
CASSPHSELSQAYF | TGTGCCAGCAGCCCCCACTCAGAGCTGTCGCAGGCGTACTTC | . | . | TRBJ2-5 | TRBV7-9
CAISGLAGENEQFF | TGTGCCATCAGTGGGCTAGCGGGAGAGAATGAGCAGTTCTTC | . | TRBD2 | TRBJ2-1 | TRBV10-3
CAISASLVRAYEQFF | TGTGCCATCAGTGCCTCACTAGTCCGGGCGTATGAGCAGTTCTTC | few | . | TRBJ2-1 | TRBV10-3
CSVEAFPPGELFF | TGCAGCGTTGAGGCCTTCCCCCCCGGGGAGCTGTTTTTT | . | . | TRBJ2-2 | TRBV29-1
CASSYQGSTGQFF | TGTGCCAGCAGTTACCAGGGGAGCACGGGGCAGTTCTTC | . | . | TRBJ2-1 | TRBV6-2/TRBV6-3
CASSGTGTGGNIQYF | TGTGCCAGCAGTGGAACCGGGACCGGAGGGAACATTCAGTACTTC | few | . | TRBJ2-4 | TRBV6-5
CASSFDRSGAYGYTF | TGCGCCAGCAGCTTCGACAGGTCGGGGGCCTATGGCTACACCTTC | . | . | TRBJ1-2 | TRBV5-1
CASSFPYPGGIETQYF | TGTGCCAGCAGCTTCCCATACCCAGGGGGCATAGAGACCCAGTACTTC | once | TRBD1 | TRBJ2-5 | TRBV11-2
CASRDDSYNEQFF | TGTGCCAGCAGGGACGATTCCTACAATGAGCAGTTCTTC | many | . | TRBJ2-1 | TRBV6-5
CASSYSTSGGNYGYTF | TGTGCCAGCAGTTACTCGACTTCAGGAGGGAACTATGGCTACACCTTC | many | . | TRBJ1-2 | TRBV6-6
CASSRTRGLVRGDEQFF | TGTGCCAGCAGCCGAACCAGGGGGCTCGTCCGCGGGGATGAGCAGTTCTTC | . | TRBD1 | TRBJ2-1 | TRBV11-2
CASSQDARAGQPQHF | TGTGCCAGCAGCCAAGATGCCCGTGCGGGGCAGCCCCAGCATTTT | few | . | TRBJ1-5 | TRBV3-1